Shown below are 10 T cell receptor beta chains from a single sample sequenced in a study of identical twins. TCRdb re-called the 5' RACE reads with MiXCR, one entry per CDR3 protein. The table includes 200,000 to 250,000 distinct CDR3 sequences, roughly 13% detected once. These data were likewise used in another study, on yellow fever vaccine responses in identical twins.

Sample: memory (CD45RO+) T cells sorted from blood. Every receptor here comes from a woman aged 18-29 years in good health.

CDR3 in DNA: TGTGCCACCAGTGATTTCACCAGCCATGAGCAGTTCTTC. Its protein product is CATSDFTSHEQFF. This chain joins TRBV24-1 and TRBJ2-1; D is unresolved. CDR1 is KGHDR and CDR2 is SFDVKD in the germline V gene. V lost 1 base to trimming and J lost 8 bases, with 8 bases between them. The CDR3 is made up of 13 amino acids.

The rearrangement uses TRBV7-2 and TRBJ1-1; D gene unclear. Germline lookup yields CDR1 SGHTA and CDR2 FQGNSA. Trimming removed 7 bases at V and 6 bases at J, with 15 bases between. This CDR3 is 13 amino acids long. CDR3 coding DNA: TGTGCCAGCAAGGCAGGAAGTATCGCTGAAGCTTTCTTT. The encoded protein is CASKAGSIAEAFF.

This chain connects TRBV4-1 to TRBJ2-3; 7 bases are shared with TRBD1. The CDR3 loop spans 18 amino acids. Losses at the gene ends were 4 bases for V and 3 bases for J; bases not matched to a gene: 16. The germline V gene has CDR1 MGHRA and CDR2 YSYEKL. DNA of the CDR3: TGCGCCAGCAGCCCAATGGGTCAACAGGGGATTGGAACAGATACGCAGTATTTT. As protein: CASSPMGQQGIGTDTQYF.

The chain employs TRBV5-5 and TRBJ2-5; 15 nucleotides match TRBD2. The J segment lost 5 bases and the V segment lost 2 bases, leaving 10 bases of the junction unmatched. The CDR3 length is 18 residues. The germline V gene encodes CDR1 SGHKS and CDR2 YYEKEE (reference sequence). The CDR3 DNA follows: TGTGCCAGCAGCTTCGGACTAGCGGGAGGGGGTTTTAGGGAGACCCAGTACTTC. Protein: CASSFGLAGGGFRETQYF.

This clonotype was observed a handful of times. This sequence joins TRBV7-8 and TRBJ2-7; unclear D gene. The V gene's germline CDR1 is SGHVS and CDR2 FQNEAQ. The length of the CDR3 is 12 residues. V gave up 0 bases and J gave up 5 bases, with 5 bases separating them. The CDR3 loop is CASSLAAHEQYF. The CDR3 nucleotides read TGTGCCAGCAGCTTAGCCGCCCACGAGCAGTACTTC. Filled out from reference TRBV7-8 and TRBJ2-7, the complete variable domain reads GAGVSQSPRYKVAKRGQDVALRCDPISGHVSLFWYQQALGQGPEFLTYFQNEAQLDKSGLPSDRFFAERPEGSVSTLKIQRTQQEDSAVYLCASSLAAHEQYFGPGTRLTVT.

The chain is built from TRBV29-1 and TRBJ2-6, with unresolved D. The length of the CDR3 is 11 residues. CDR1 and CDR2 (germline): SQVTM, ANQGSEA. CDR3 in DNA: TGCGCTGGGTGGGGGGCCAACGTCCTGACTTTC. Protein: CAGWGANVLTF.

The CDR3 coding sequence is TGTGCCGTTACTAAGAACACCGGGGAGCTGTTTTTT. Translation gives CAVTKNTGELFF. The chain links TRBV10-3 to TRBJ2-2; D is undetermined. Germline-derived CDR1 and CDR2 are ENHRY and SYGVKD. The CDR3 runs 12 residues. V lost 11 bases to trimming and J lost 1 base, with 8 bases between them.

This rearrangement joins TRBV7-2 to TRBJ2-2; weak D call: TRBD2 (5 bases). Per the germline V gene, CDR1 is SGHTA and CDR2 is FQGNSA. The V gene lost 6 bases and the J gene lost 6 bases, with 8 bases spanning the gap. The CDR3 is made up of 12 amino acids. The CDR3 sequence is CASRLVAGELFF. As DNA, the CDR3 is TGTGCCAGCAGACTAGTTGCCGGGGAGCTGTTTTTT.

The chain combines TRBV5-1 with TRBJ2-7, with 9 bases identical to TRBD1. V trimming: 7 bases; J trimming: 5 bases; junction bases outside the gene matches: 19. This CDR3 contains 17 residues. Germline lookup yields CDR1 SGHRS and CDR2 YFSETQ. CDR3: CASAPTLLGQGKHEQYF. CDR3 sequence (DNA): TGCGCCAGCGCTCCAACCCTCCTGGGACAGGGTAAGCACGAGCAGTACTTC.

The J gene is TRBJ1-4, the V gene TRBV12-3 or TRBV12-4; 8 positions match TRBD1. The CDR3 has 14 amino acids. V lost 5 bases to trimming and J lost 5 bases; unmatched junction nucleotides: 4. The CDR3 DNA reads as TGTGCCAGCAGTAGACAGGGGATGAATGAAAAACTGTTTTTT. Amino acid sequence: CASSRQGMNEKLFF.